This TCR beta chain is from a study of OX40 agonist ivuxolimab in advanced cancers. Regarding the study as a whole: The study found that CD8+ T cells averaged more expanded clones than CD4+.

This CDR3 comprises 12 residues. Trimming shortened V by 1 base and J by 10 bases, and 9 bases separated the two germline ends. CDR1 and CDR2 (germline): LNHDA, SQIVND (reference sequence). As for this clone: Its antigen is unknown.

Assay used: immunoSEQ multiplex PCR; TCRdb lists only in-frame clones, some missing. The profile shows approximately 92,000 clones, around 94% of them singletons. Source: CD4+ or CD8+ T cells sorted from blood, taken in a trial of the OX40 agonist ivuxolimab. This chain links TRBV19 with TRBJ2-3; perhaps TRBD1 as D (6 bases). This receptor was obtained from an adult with an advanced solid tumor such as melanoma, head and neck, liver or kidney cancer. CDR3 loop: CASSIGQEPQYF. In DNA, the CDR3 is TGTGCCAGTAGTATAGGACAGGAACCGCAGTATTTT.